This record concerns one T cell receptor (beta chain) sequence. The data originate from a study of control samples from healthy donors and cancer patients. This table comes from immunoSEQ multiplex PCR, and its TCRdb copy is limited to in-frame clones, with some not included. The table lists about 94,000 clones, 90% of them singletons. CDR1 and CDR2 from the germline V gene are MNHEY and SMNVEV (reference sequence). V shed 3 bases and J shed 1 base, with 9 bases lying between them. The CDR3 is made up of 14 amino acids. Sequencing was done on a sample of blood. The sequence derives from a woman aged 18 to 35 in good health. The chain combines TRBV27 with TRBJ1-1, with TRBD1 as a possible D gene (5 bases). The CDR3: CASSFQGRNTEAFF. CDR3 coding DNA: TGTGCCAGCAGTTTCCAGGGACGGAACACTGAAGCTTTCTTT.